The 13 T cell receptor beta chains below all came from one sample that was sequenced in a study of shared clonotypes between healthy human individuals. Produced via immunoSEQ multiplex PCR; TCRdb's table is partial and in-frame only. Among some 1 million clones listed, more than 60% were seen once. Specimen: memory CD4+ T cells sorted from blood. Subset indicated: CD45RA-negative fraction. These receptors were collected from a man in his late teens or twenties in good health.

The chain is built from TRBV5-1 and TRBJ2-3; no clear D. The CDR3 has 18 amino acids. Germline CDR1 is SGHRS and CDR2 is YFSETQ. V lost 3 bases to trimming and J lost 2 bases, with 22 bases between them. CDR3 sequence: CASSSLRRSDYPTDTQYF. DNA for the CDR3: TGCGCCAGCAGCTCCCTAAGACGGTCAGATTACCCCACAGATACGCAGTATTTT.

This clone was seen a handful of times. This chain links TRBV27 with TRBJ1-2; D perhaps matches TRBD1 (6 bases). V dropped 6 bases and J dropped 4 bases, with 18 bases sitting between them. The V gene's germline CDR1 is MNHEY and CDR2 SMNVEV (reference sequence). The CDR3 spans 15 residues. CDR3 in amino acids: CASSSGGGLSYGYTF. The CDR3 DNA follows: TGTGCCAGCAGCTCGGGCGGGGGGCTGAGCTATGGCTACACCTTC.

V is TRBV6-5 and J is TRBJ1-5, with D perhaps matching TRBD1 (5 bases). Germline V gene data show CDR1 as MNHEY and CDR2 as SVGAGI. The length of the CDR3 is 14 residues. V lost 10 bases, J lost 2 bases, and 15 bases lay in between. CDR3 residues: CATSTGAGNQPQHF. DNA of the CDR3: TGTGCCACCTCAACCGGGGCGGGCAATCAGCCCCAGCATTTT.

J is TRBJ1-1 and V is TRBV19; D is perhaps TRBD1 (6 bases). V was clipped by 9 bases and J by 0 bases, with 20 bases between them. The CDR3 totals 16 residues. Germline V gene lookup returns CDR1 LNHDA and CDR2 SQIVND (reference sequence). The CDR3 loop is CASQGIRDRLNTEAFF. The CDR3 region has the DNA TGTGCCAGCCAGGGGATAAGGGACCGATTGAACACTGAAGCTTTCTTT. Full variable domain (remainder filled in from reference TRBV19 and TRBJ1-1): DGGITQSPKYLFRKEGQNVTLSCEQNLNHDAMYWYRQDPGQGLRLIYYSQIVNDFQKGDIAEGYSVSREKKESFPLTVTSAQKNPTAFYLCASQGIRDRLNTEAFFGQGTRLTVV.

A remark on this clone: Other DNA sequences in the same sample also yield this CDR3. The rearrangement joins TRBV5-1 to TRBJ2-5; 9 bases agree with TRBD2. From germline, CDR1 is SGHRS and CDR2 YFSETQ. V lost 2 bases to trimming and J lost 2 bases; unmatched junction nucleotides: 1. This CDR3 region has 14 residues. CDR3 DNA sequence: TGCGCCAGCAGCTTTACTAGCGGGCAAGAGACCCAGTACTTC. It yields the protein CASSFTSGQETQYF.

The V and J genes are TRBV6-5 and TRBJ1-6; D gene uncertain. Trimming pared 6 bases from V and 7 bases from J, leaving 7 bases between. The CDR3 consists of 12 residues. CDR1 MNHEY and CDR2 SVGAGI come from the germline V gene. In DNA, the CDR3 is TGTGCCAGCAGAACTCGAAATTCACCCCTCCACTTT. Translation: CASRTRNSPLHF.

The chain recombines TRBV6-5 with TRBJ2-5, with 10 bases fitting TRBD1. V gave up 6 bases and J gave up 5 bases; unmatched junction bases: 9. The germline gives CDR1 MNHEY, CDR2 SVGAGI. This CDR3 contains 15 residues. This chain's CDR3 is CASSLRQGAWETQYF. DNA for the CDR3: TGTGCCAGCAGCCTACGACAGGGGGCATGGGAGACCCAGTACTTC.

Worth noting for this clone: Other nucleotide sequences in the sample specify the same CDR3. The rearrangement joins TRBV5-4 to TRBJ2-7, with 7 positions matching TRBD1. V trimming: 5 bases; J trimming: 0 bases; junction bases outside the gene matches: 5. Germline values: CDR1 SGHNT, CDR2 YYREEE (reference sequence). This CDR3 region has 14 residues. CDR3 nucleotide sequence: TGTGCCAGCAGTACAGGGACAGTCTCCTACGAGCAGTACTTC. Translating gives CASSTGTVSYEQYF.

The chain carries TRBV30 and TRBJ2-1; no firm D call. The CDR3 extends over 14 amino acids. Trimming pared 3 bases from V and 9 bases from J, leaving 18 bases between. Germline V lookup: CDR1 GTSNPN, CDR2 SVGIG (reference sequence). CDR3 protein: CAWRSPPSGTEQFF. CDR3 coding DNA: TGTGCCTGGAGATCCCCTCCGTCAGGAACTGAGCAGTTCTTC.

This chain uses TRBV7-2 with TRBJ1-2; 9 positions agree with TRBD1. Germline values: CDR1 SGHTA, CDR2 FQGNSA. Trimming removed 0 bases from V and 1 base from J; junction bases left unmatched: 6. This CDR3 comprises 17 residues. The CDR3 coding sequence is TGTGCCAGCAGCTTAGCAGGGACAGGGACATTTAACTATGGCTACACCTTC. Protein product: CASSLAGTGTFNYGYTF. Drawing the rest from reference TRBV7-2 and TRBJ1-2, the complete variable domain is GAGVSQSPSNKVTEKGKDVELRCDPISGHTALYWYRQSLGQGLEFLIYFQGNSAPDKSGLPSDRFSAERTGGSVSTLTIQRTQQEDSAVYLCASSLAGTGTFNYGYTFGSGTRLTVV.

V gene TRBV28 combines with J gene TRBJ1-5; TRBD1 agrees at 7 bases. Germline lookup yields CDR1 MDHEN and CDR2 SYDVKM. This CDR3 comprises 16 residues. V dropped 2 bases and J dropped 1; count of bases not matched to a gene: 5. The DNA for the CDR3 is TGTGCCAGCAGTTTAGTCACAGGGGCCAGCAATCAGCCCCAGCATTTT. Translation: CASSLVTGASNQPQHF.

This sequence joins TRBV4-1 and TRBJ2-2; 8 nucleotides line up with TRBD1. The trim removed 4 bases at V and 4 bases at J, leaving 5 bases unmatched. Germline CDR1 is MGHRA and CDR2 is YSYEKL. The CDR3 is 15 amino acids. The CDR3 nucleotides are TGCGCCAGCAGCCGCAAAACAGGGGGCACCGGGGAGCTGTTTTTT. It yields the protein CASSRKTGGTGELFF.

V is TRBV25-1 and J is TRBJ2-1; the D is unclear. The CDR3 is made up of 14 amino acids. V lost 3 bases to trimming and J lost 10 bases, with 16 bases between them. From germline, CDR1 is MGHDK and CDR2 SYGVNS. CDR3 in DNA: TGTGCCAGCAGTGATCCTAGATGGCGAGCCGAGCAGTTCTTC. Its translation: CASSDPRWRAEQFF.